A single sample gave rise to the 17 T cell receptor beta chains below, sequenced in a study of T cells in Graves' hyperthyroidism and ophthalmopathy. TCR beta CDR3 regions were amplified from RNA. The study used the HTBI primer set for a first-round RT-PCR of the TCR CDR3. In TCRdb, the multiplex PCR reads were re-called with MiXCR into one record per CDR3 protein. The profile shows hundreds of thousands of distinct CDR3 sequences, 20% of them singletons. The specimen was blood. These receptor sequences come from a middle-aged man with Graves' ophthalmopathy.

This clonotype occurred many times. The V and J genes are TRBV3-1 and TRBJ1-1, with D maybe TRBD1 (6 bases). The V gene's germline CDR1 is LGHDT and CDR2 YNNKEL (reference sequence). There are 15 residues in the CDR3. V lost 0 bases and J 0 bases, leaving 8 bases between the germline ends. The CDR3 region is CASSQDWDMNTEAFF. The CDR3 nucleotides are TGTGCCAGCAGCCAAGACTGGGACATGAACACTGAAGCTTTCTTT.

As to this clonotype: The junction does not match germline at one end; this may be a read error. J is TRBJ2-1 and V is TRBV3-1; possible D gene TRBD2, 5 bases. Germline CDR1 LGHDT, CDR2 YNNKEL (reference sequence). CDR3 length equals 16 residues. The CDR3 coding sequence is TGTGCCAGCAGCCAAGATTGGTTCCCTAGAGGGTTCGCTTCTGTCTTC. This codes for CASSQDWFPRGFASVF.

The V call is TRBV20-1, the J call TRBJ2-3; D is undetermined. This CDR3 has 14 residues. The germline gives CDR1 DFQATT, CDR2 SNEGSKA (reference sequence). The V and J ends lost 5 bases and 0 bases respectively, with 12 bases between them. The CDR3 nucleotides are TGCAGTGCTGTCGATTCGCGAAGCACAGATACGCAGTATTTT. This codes for CSAVDSRSTDTQYF.

This clonotype was found a few times. Given a much more abundant clone one base away, this may be a read error. This rearrangement joins TRBV7-9 to TRBJ2-1, with 9 bases fitting TRBD1. Germline V gene data show CDR1 as SEHNR and CDR2 as FQNEAQ (reference sequence). V dropped 5 bases and J dropped 6; count of bases not matched to a gene: 2. CDR3 size: 13 residues. The CDR3 reads CASSAGQGNEQFF. CDR3 DNA: TGTGCCAGCAGCGCGGGACAGGGCAATGAGCAGTTCTTC.

V gene TRBV6-6 combines with J gene TRBJ1-2; possible D gene TRBD1, 6 bases. Between the trimmed V and J ends, which lost 1 base and 2 bases, there was a span of 11 bases. The germline V gene encodes CDR1 MNHNY and CDR2 SVGAGI (reference sequence). This CDR3 comprises 15 residues. The CDR3 DNA reads TGTGCCAGCAGTTACTATGGCGGGACAAACTATGGCTACACCTTC. It codes for CASSYYGGTNYGYTF.

The chain couples TRBV28 to TRBJ1-2, with D uncertain. Germline CDR1 MDHEN, CDR2 SYDVKM. The CDR3 is made up of 15 amino acids. V was clipped by 2 bases and J by 2 bases, with 12 bases between them. This chain's CDR3 is CASSLMWGSNYGYTF. DNA for the CDR3: TGTGCCAGCAGTTTAATGTGGGGATCAAACTATGGCTACACCTTC.

V is TRBV10-2 and J is TRBJ2-4; possibly TRBD2 for D (6 bases). Trimming cost V 0 bases and J 7 bases, with 13 bases left between them. CDR1 WSHSY and CDR2 SAAADI come from the germline V gene. CDR3 length equals 15 residues. This CDR3 reads CASSESMGLENIQYF. The DNA for the CDR3 is TGCGCCAGCAGTGAGTCGATGGGACTCGAGAACATTCAGTACTTC.

This clonotype was seen a handful of times. This sequence joins TRBV14 and TRBJ1-2, with 11 bases identical to TRBD1. V lost 1 base, J lost 4 bases, and 8 bases stayed unmatched. Germline V gene sequence: CDR1 SGHDN, CDR2 FVKESK. This CDR3 contains 17 residues. This chain's CDR3 is CASSQVGQGALRYGYTF. In nucleotides, the CDR3 is TGTGCCAGCAGCCAAGTTGGACAGGGGGCGCTTCGCTATGGCTACACCTTC.

This clonotype occurred many times. The V gene is TRBV27, the J gene TRBJ2-1; 11 nucleotides align to TRBD1. This CDR3 contains 16 residues. The trim removed 4 bases at V and 7 bases at J, leaving 9 bases unmatched. The germline gives CDR1 MNHEY, CDR2 SMNVEV (reference sequence). CDR3 DNA: TGTGCCAGCAGTTATTGGGGACAGGGGGGGGGGAATGAGCAGTTCTTC. Translation gives CASSYWGQGGGNEQFF.

This clonotype was seen repeatedly, ten times or more. The chain employs TRBV24-1 and TRBJ2-5, with D unclear. CDR1 and CDR2 (germline): KGHDR, SFDVKD. Trimming pared 5 bases from V and 0 bases from J, leaving 6 bases between. The CDR3 extends over 13 amino acids. The CDR3: CATSAPNQETQYF. CDR3 DNA: TGTGCCACCAGTGCACCGAACCAAGAGACCCAGTACTTC.

The chain links TRBV3-1 to TRBJ1-4; weak D call: TRBD1 (5 bases). CDR1 is LGHDT, CDR2 YNNKEL, per germline (reference sequence). V dropped 4 bases and J dropped 3 bases, with 15 bases sitting between them. The CDR3 sequence is 16 residues long. The CDR3 nucleotides are TGTGCCAGCAGCCTACAGGACCCCGGGGCTAATGAAAAACTGTTTTTT. Protein sequence: CASSLQDPGANEKLFF.

The V gene is TRBV6-1, the J gene TRBJ1-2; D call uncertain. With 8 bases removed from V and 0 bases from J, the gap between germline ends came to 7 bases. This CDR3 has 12 residues. Germline-derived CDR1 and CDR2 are MNHNS and SASEGT. In DNA, the CDR3 is TGTGCCAGCTATGGTACTAACTATGGCTACACCTTC. Translation: CASYGTNYGYTF.

A few counts support this clonotype. The CDR3 region is CATSPFIPTEAFF. DNA of the CDR3: TGTGCCACCAGCCCGTTTATACCGACTGAAGCTTTCTTT. The chain uses TRBV15 and TRBJ1-1, with no clear D. CDR1 and CDR2 (germline): LNHNV, YYDKDF (reference sequence). The CDR3 totals 13 residues. V lost 5 bases and J lost 5, with 12 bases in between.

This clonotype has a count of ten or more. This chain links TRBV18 with TRBJ1-1, with TRBD1 as a possible D gene (6 bases). V was clipped by 3 bases and J by 1 base, with 9 bases between them. This CDR3 region has 14 residues. Germline V lookup: CDR1 KGHSH, CDR2 LQKENI. CDR3 nucleotides: TGTGCCAGCTCACCGACAGGTGAGAACACTGAAGCTTTCTTT. Its translation: CASSPTGENTEAFF.

Of note for this clonotype: A much larger clone lies a single base off, so this may be a read error. The rearrangement uses TRBV7-1 and TRBJ2-3, with 10 bases aligning to TRBD2. TRBV7-1 is an open reading frame whose function is uncertain. This CDR3 is built from 19 residues. The CDR3 loop is CASSSPRGSSGSVIDAQYF. CDR3 bases: TGTGCCAGCAGCTCCCCCAGGGGTTCTAGCGGGAGTGTGATAGATGCGCAGTATTTT.

This chain uses TRBV5-4 with TRBJ2-1; 11 nucleotides agree with TRBD1. Germline V lookup: CDR1 SGHNT, CDR2 YYREEE (reference sequence). This CDR3 is 16 amino acids long. Losses at the gene ends were 4 bases for V and 7 bases for J; bases not matched to a gene: 10. CDR3: CASSGIGTGGHNEQFF. CDR3 bases: TGTGCCAGCAGCGGGATTGGGACAGGGGGGCATAATGAGCAGTTCTTC. The full variable domain, its missing parts supplied by reference TRBV5-4 and TRBJ2-1, is ETGVTQSPTHLIKTRGQQVTLRCSSQSGHNTVSWYQQALGQGPQFIFQYYREEENGRGNFPPRFSGLQFPNYSSELNVNALELDDSALYLCASSGIGTGGHNEQFFGPGTRLTVL.

This chain links TRBV6-2 or TRBV6-3 with TRBJ2-7, with 13 bases matching TRBD2. This CDR3 comprises 15 residues. Germline V lookup: CDR1 MNHEY, CDR2 SVGEGT. J was trimmed by 6 bases and V by 6 bases; bases with no gene match: 8. The CDR3 protein is CASRRGLAGDREQYF. CDR3 coding DNA: TGTGCCAGCAGGAGAGGACTAGCGGGAGATCGCGAGCAGTACTTC.